The table lists the clone carrying this T cell receptor (beta chain) with a count of one. Its antigen is unknown. The sample originates from a study of OX40 agonist ivuxolimab in advanced cancers. The protocol was immunoSEQ multiplex PCR, while the TCRdb copy is restricted to in-frame clones and leaves out a portion. The sample lists around 63,000 clones; 75% to 90% were seen once. The CDR3 is 15 residues long. Germline CDR1 is MNHEY and CDR2 is SVGAGI. V shed 2 bases and J 5 bases; nucleotides not matched to a gene: 7. Points from the study as a whole: Nonresponders, in some cases, also had low normalized T-cell clonal expansion.

The gene calls are TRBV6-5 and TRBJ2-5; 8 bases align to TRBD2. This TCR was recovered from an adult with an advanced solid tumor such as melanoma, head and neck, liver or kidney cancer. Sample: CD4+ or CD8+ T cells sorted from blood, taken in a trial of the OX40 agonist ivuxolimab. The CDR3 region has the DNA TGTGCCAGCAGTTACACCGGGACTAGGAGGGAGACCCAGTACTTC. It specifies CASSYTGTRRETQYF.